Sequencing of this T cell receptor (beta chain) was carried out in a study of blood T cell repertoires in COVID-19. TCRdb keeps only in-frame clones here, not all; method: immunoSEQ multiplex PCR. The data contain fewer than 300,000 clones, 70% to 90% of them singletons. V dropped 4 bases and J dropped 6 bases, with 15 bases sitting between them. Germline CDR1 SGHAT, CDR2 FQNNGV. The CDR3 has 14 residues. The sequenced sample consisted of peripheral blood. This TCR was recovered from a woman aged 45-65 years with acute or convalescent COVID-19. V gene TRBV11-2 combines with J gene TRBJ1-2; unclear D gene. CDR3 nucleotide sequence: TGTGCCAGCAGCTCCCAATCCAGAAACCATGGCTACACCTTC. Protein sequence: CASSSQSRNHGYTF.